These T cell receptor beta chains were read from a single sample in a study of patients and donors after allogeneic stem cell transplantation. TCRdb recomputed calls from the RT-PCR reads with MiXCR, one row per CDR3 protein. The sample yields about 150,000 distinct CDR3 sequences, over 35% seen once. The sequenced sample was blood, either unsorted or a sorted T cell fraction (not recorded which). Every receptor here comes from a human donor who was either an allogeneic HSCT recipient or a stem cell or donor lymphocyte infusion donor (not recorded which). It is not recorded whose cells these are; they may come from a transplant donor. Each CDR3 is given with its conserved first and last residue. The order of the fields is J gene, V gene, D gene, CDR3 length, clone size, CDR3 protein, CDR3 DNA. D genes are given only for firm matches. Clone sizes are given selectively: once, few, many, or a class where the clone is expanded.

TRBJ2-2,TRBV29-1,TRBD1,14,-,CSGVTGGSTGELFF,TGCAGCGGAGTTACAGGGGGCAGCACCGGGGAGCTGTTTTTT
TRBJ1-3,TRBV12-3/TRBV12-4,TRBD1,15,few,CASSSTGTAGNTIYF,TGTGCCAGCAGCTCGACCGGGACAGCTGGAAACACCATATATTTT
TRBJ1-2,TRBV7-3,-,16,few,CASSLHPASLSGGYTF,TGTGCCAGCAGCTTACATCCCGCCAGCCTTAGCGGAGGCTACACCTTC
TRBJ1-1,TRBV15,-,13,few,CATSSGIGTEAFF,TGTGCCACCAGCAGCGGAATAGGGACTGAAGCTTTCTTT
TRBJ1-2,TRBV5-1,-,12,few,CASSSKGNGYTF,TGCGCCAGCAGCTCTAAGGGGAATGGCTACACCTTC
TRBJ2-3,TRBV24-1,TRBD2,18,-,CATSDPRGLAGRADTQYF,TGTGCCACCAGTGATCCCCGTGGACTAGCGGGGAGGGCAGATACGCAGTATTTT
TRBJ1-2,TRBV24-1,-,14,-,CATYDPGTNYGYTF,TGTGCCACCTATGATCCAGGTACCAACTATGGCTACACCTTC
TRBJ1-2,TRBV9,TRBD1,15,few,CASSPWDRGPHGYTF,TGTGCCAGCAGCCCTTGGGACAGGGGCCCCCATGGCTACACCTTC
TRBJ1-1,TRBV4-1,-,15,many,CASSHETARGEEAFF,TGCGCCAGCAGCCACGAGACAGCGAGGGGCGAGGAAGCTTTCTTT
TRBJ1-1,TRBV9,-,13,-,CASSATGNGEAFF,TGTGCCAGCAGCGCTACAGGGAACGGTGAAGCTTTCTTT
TRBJ1-6,TRBV11-2,TRBD1,17,few,CASSLGSGQGYNSPLHF,TGTGCCAGCAGCTTAGGGTCGGGACAGGGCTATAATTCACCCCTCCACTTT
TRBJ1-3,TRBV12-3/TRBV12-4,-,13,few,CASSLEGTGTIYF,TGTGCCAGCAGTTTAGAGGGGACCGGCACCATATATTTT
TRBJ1-5,TRBV12-3/TRBV12-4,-,15,-,CASSPWTRSNQPQHF,TGTGCCAGCAGTCCCTGGACACGGAGCAATCAGCCCCAGCATTTT
TRBJ2-2,TRBV12-3/TRBV12-4,TRBD2,17,few,CASSSDPLAANTGELFF,TGTGCCAGCAGTTCTGACCCACTAGCGGCGAACACCGGGGAGCTGTTTTTT
TRBJ1-5,TRBV12-3/TRBV12-4,TRBD1,16,few,CASSLANRGRNQPQHF,TGTGCCAGCAGTTTGGCCAACAGGGGACGCAATCAGCCCCAGCATTTT
TRBJ2-3,TRBV6-1,TRBD2,16,-,CASSEGLAVSTDTQYF,TGTGCCAGCAGTGAAGGACTAGCGGTTAGCACAGATACGCAGTATTTT
TRBJ2-5,TRBV6-6,-,17,-,CASSYRLRRGNQETQYF,TGTGCCAGCAGTTACCGTCTGAGGCGGGGTAACCAAGAGACCCAGTACTTC
TRBJ1-4,TRBV5-1,-,13,many,CASSSVEGEKLFF,TGCGCCAGCAGCTCGGTGGAAGGTGAAAAACTGTTTTTT
TRBJ1-3,TRBV9,-,15,-,CASSVGSGSGNTIYF,TGTGCCAGCAGCGTTGGGTCGGGCTCTGGAAACACCATATATTTT
TRBJ2-2,TRBV29-1,-,12,-,CSVIRGTGELFF,TGCAGCGTTATTAGAGGAACCGGGGAGCTGTTTTTT
TRBJ2-5,TRBV3-1,-,19,-,CASSQDFPELLGGQETQYF,TGTGCCAGCAGCCAAGATTTCCCAGAGCTTTTGGGCGGCCAAGAGACCCAGTACTTC
TRBJ1-6,TRBV6-1,-,15,few,CASSEIQDSHSPLHF,TGTGCCAGCAGTGAAATACAGGACAGCCATTCACCCCTCCACTTT
TRBJ1-2,TRBV20-1,-,13,-,CSARDLQSYGYTF,TGCAGTGCTAGAGATCTCCAGTCCTATGGCTACACCTTC
TRBJ2-5,TRBV12-3/TRBV12-4,-,17,-,CASSPRMKPLARETQYF,TGTGCCAGCAGTCCCAGGATGAAGCCCCTAGCCCGGGAGACCCAGTACTTC
TRBJ1-2,TRBV20-1,TRBD1,12,few,CSAREGGNGYTF,TGCAGTGCCCGGGAAGGGGGCAATGGCTACACCTTC
TRBJ2-1,TRBV9,-,12,-,CASSGSWEEQFF,TGTGCCAGCAGCGGTAGCTGGGAGGAGCAGTTCTTC
TRBJ1-5,TRBV4-2,TRBD1,17,-,CASSLKRGSGQGGPQHF,TGTGCCAGCAGCCTCAAAAGAGGAAGCGGACAGGGGGGGCCCCAGCATTTT
TRBJ2-2,TRBV28,TRBD1,17,once,CASSLYRRQGYTGELFF,TGTGCCAGCAGTCTATATCGTCGACAGGGCTATACCGGGGAGCTGTTTTTT
TRBJ2-2,TRBV6-5,TRBD1,17,-,CASSYFATGGDGGELFF,TGTGCCAGCAGTTACTTCGCGACAGGGGGGGATGGCGGGGAGCTGTTTTTT
TRBJ1-6,TRBV7-2,-,15,-,CASSSYRDYNSPLHF,TGTGCCAGCAGCAGCTACCGGGACTATAATTCACCCCTCCACTTT
TRBJ1-2,TRBV27,-,13,few,CASSSRSNYGYTF,TGTGCCAGCAGTAGCAGGTCTAACTATGGCTACACCTTC
TRBJ2-1,TRBV12-3/TRBV12-4,-,15,-,CASSLMRLGPNEQFF,TGTGCCAGCAGTTTAATGAGACTAGGGCCTAATGAGCAGTTCTTC
TRBJ2-1,TRBV12-3/TRBV12-4,-,16,-,CASSSRGGTRYNEQFF,TGTGCCAGCAGTTCTAGAGGAGGGACCCGATACAATGAGCAGTTCTTC
TRBJ2-1,TRBV11-2,-,15,-,CASSPWGTSGDEQFF,TGTGCCAGCAGCCCCTGGGGGACCTCCGGTGATGAGCAGTTCTTC
TRBJ1-2,TRBV5-1,-,13,-,CASSSETVYGYTF,TGCGCCAGCAGCTCTGAGACAGTCTATGGCTACACCTTC
TRBJ2-1,TRBV7-3,TRBD1,16,once,CASSLLGTGMVNEQFF,TGTGCCAGCAGCTTACTCGGGACAGGGATGGTCAATGAGCAGTTCTTC
TRBJ2-7,TRBV6-1,TRBD2,14,few,CASTFGTTSYEQYF,TGTGCCAGCACCTTCGGGACTACCTCCTACGAGCAGTACTTC
TRBJ2-1,TRBV27,-,11,-,CASTSYNEQFF,TGTGCCAGCACCTCCTACAATGAGCAGTTCTTC
TRBJ1-1,TRBV5-5,-,13,few,CASSFLGVLGAFF,TGTGCCAGCAGCTTCCTCGGAGTTTTAGGAGCTTTCTTT
TRBJ1-1,TRBV12-3/TRBV12-4,-,14,-,CASSLVLSNTEAFF,TGTGCCAGCAGTTTAGTTCTTTCGAACACTGAAGCTTTCTTT
TRBJ1-2,TRBV2,-,13,-,CASSEKGAGGYTF,TGTGCCAGCAGTGAGAAGGGTGCGGGAGGCTACACCTTC
TRBJ2-4,TRBV12-3/TRBV12-4,-,13,few,CASSLFERGIQYF,TGTGCCAGCAGTTTGTTCGAGCGTGGCATTCAGTACTTC
TRBJ1-1,TRBV5-1,-,14,-,CASSLKPWRCEAFF,TGCGCCAGCAGCTTGAAACCCTGGAGGTGTGAAGCTTTCTTT
TRBJ2-7,TRBV20-1,-,16,-,CSAREFGTESSYEQYF,TGCAGTGCTAGAGAGTTTGGGACGGAGAGCTCCTACGAGCAGTACTTC
TRBJ2-1,TRBV7-3,-,14,few,CASSSPGLTREQFF,TGTGCCAGCAGCTCCCCGGGACTGACAAGGGAGCAGTTCTTC
TRBJ2-5,TRBV4-2,TRBD2,15,few,CASSQGGGKEETQYF,TGTGCCAGCAGCCAAGGGGGGGGGAAAGAAGAGACCCAGTACTTC
TRBJ2-1,TRBV7-9,TRBD2,13,-,CASSSRLAGEQFF,TGTGCCAGCAGCTCCCGACTAGCTGGTGAGCAGTTCTTC